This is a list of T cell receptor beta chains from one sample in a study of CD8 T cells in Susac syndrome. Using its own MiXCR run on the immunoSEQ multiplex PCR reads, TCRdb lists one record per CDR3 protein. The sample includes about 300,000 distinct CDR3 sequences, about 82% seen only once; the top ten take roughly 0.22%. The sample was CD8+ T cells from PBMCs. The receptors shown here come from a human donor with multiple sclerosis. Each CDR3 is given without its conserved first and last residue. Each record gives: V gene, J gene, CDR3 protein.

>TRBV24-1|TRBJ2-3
ATSDLPGTEMIDTQY
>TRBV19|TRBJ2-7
ASSPPEGEYEQY
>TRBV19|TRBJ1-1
ASSIGTAQGF
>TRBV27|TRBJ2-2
ASSFRGIHTGELF
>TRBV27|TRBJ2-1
ASSLGLAPNEQF
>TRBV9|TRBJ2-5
ASSVEGRAQETQY
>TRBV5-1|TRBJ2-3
ASSLPSGRATDTQY
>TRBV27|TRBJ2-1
ASSLSLAGARGSGQF
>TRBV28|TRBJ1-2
ASSLWDTIIYGYT
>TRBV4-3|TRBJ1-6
ASSQGSGGGSPLH
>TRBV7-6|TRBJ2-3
ASSRLGGADTQY
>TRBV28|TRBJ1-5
ASSSGRGGQPQH
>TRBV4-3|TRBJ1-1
ASSQDWAGGSNTEAF
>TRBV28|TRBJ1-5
ASSSQTGGHNQPQH
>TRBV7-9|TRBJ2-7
ASSSQGLDYEQY
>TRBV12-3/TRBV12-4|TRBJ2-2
ASSPGSFTGELF
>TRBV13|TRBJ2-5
ASRRGTPQETQY
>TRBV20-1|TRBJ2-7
SARDYRGSDEQY
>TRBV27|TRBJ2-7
ASSPISPSSYEQY
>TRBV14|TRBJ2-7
ASSQVGLGEQY
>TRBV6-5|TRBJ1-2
ASSRQGGDYGYT
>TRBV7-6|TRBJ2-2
ASSPSTGIYGELF
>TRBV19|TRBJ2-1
ASSSAGSSYNEQF
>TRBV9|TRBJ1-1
ASSAPDRGNTEAF
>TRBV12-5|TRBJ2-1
ASGLVIRAGPADEQF
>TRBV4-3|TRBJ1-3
ASSQVQSSGNTIY
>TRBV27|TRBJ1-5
ASRLQGTGNQPQH
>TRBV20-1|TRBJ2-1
SARASVSYNEQF
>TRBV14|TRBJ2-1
ASSQGLAFSYNEQF
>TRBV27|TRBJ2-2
ASSLAITGELF
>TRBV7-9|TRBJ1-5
ASSSGGQPQH
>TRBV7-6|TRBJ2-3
ASSLARGREALDTQY
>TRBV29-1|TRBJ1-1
SVGSPGEAF
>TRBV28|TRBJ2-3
ASRSGTSGLTDTQY
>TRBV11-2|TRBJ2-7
ASSLAEPNEGPEQY
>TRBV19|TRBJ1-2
ASRSNYGYT
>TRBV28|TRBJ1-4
ASSPNPGQAGGEKLF
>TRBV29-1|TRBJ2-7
SVARDTGYEQY
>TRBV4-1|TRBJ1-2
ASSHQPGTTNYGYT
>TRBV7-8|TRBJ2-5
ASSSGTGGGETQY
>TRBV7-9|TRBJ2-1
ASSSLGAGPNEQF
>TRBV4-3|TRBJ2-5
ASSQEYGGNQETQY
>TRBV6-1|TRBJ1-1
ASSTLAGVLTEAF
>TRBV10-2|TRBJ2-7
ASSEEGGDTYEQY
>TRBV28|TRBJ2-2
ASSALEGYTGELF
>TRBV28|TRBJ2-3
ASSLGGSADTQY
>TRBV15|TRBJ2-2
ATSRDISVAAGGPGELF
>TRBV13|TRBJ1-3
ASSRLTGGRGVYEGSGNTIY
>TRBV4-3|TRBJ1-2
ASSPKADYGYT
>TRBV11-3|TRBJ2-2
ASSLDSGTGELF
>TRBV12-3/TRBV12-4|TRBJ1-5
ASSSIGRGPDNQPQH